The clone carrying this TCR beta chain was seen just once. The CDR3 totals 12 residues. Germline V CDR1 and CDR2: SQVTM, ANQGSEA. Trimming shortened V by 7 bases and J by 0 bases, and 7 bases separated the two germline ends. In the authors' methods: Reference gene primer amplification yielded estimated nucleated cell counts. The protocol was immunoSEQ multiplex PCR, while the TCRdb copy is restricted to in-frame clones and leaves out a portion. V and J calls and clone size are given by that table; D and trimming were obtained from the DNA. The sample has about 130,000 clones; 70% to 80% are singletons. This sample is drawn from a study of blood T cell repertoires in COVID-19. Overall study context: Both acute and convalescent COVID-19 samples were obtained from the United States, Italy and Spain. T cells, B-cell-depleted T cells, or PBMCs supplied cDNA or gDNA.

Sequenced input: peripheral blood. The chain carries TRBV29-1 and TRBJ1-3; D gene unclear. This clonotype originated in a man in his forties with active or convalescent COVID-19. CDR3: CSAHNSGNTIYF. The DNA for the CDR3 is TGCAGCGCACACAACTCTGGAAACACCATATATTTT.